These T cell receptor beta chains were read from a single sample in a study of CD8+ T cells in alopecia areata. Measured with immunoSEQ multiplex PCR; TCRdb has only the in-frame clones, and not every one. The sample lists approximately 180,000 clones; roughly 58% were seen once. Here the sequenced sample was CD4+ T cells sorted from blood, taken between weeks 55 and 65, from a patient treated with tofacitinib. These receptors were taken from a human donor with alopecia areata. The CDR3 runs from the conserved cysteine through the conserved F or W. A D gene is named only where the DNA matches it firmly. Only part of the rows carry a size: once, few, many, or a class if the clone is expanded.

>TRBV25-1|NA|NA|TRBJ2-5
CASSELWGSETQYF
TGTGCCAGCAGTGAATTATGGGGATCCGAGACCCAGTACTTC
>TRBV6-5|TRBD1|NA|TRBJ1-6
CASSYAQGGSSPLHF
TGTGCCAGCAGTTACGCACAGGGGGGGAGTTCACCCCTCCACTTT
>TRBV5-4|NA|once|TRBJ2-7
CASSFGGTGSYEQYF
TGTGCCAGCAGCTTCGGTGGCACAGGGTCCTACGAGCAGTACTTC
>TRBV27|TRBD2|NA|TRBJ2-2
CASRRNSGFQPGELFF
TGTGCCAGCAGACGAAATAGCGGGTTCCAACCCGGGGAGCTGTTTTTT
>TRBV19|NA|NA|TRBJ1-1
CASSDRTRGNTEAFF
TGTGCCAGCTCAGACAGGACGCGGGGAAACACTGAAGCTTTCTTT
>TRBV30|NA|NA|TRBJ2-1
CAWEVYNEQFF
TGTGCCTGGGAGGTTTACAATGAGCAGTTCTTC
>TRBV11-2|TRBD1|NA|TRBJ1-2
CASSPDREHGYTF
TGTGCCAGCAGCCCGGACAGGGAACATGGCTACACCTTC
>TRBV7-9|TRBD1|NA|TRBJ2-7
CASSLNDRASYEQYF
TGTGCCAGCAGCCTGAATGACAGGGCCTCCTACGAGCAGTACTTC
>TRBV25-1|NA|NA|TRBJ2-3
CASSEYSTDTQYF
TGTGCCAGCAGTGAATATAGCACAGATACGCAGTATTTT
>TRBV10-3|TRBD2|NA|TRBJ2-3
CAISDGAGGGVTQYF
TGTGCCATCAGTGATGGAGCGGGGGGAGGAGTTACGCAGTATTTT
>TRBV10-3|NA|few|TRBJ2-3
CAISENGTPQYF
TGTGCCATCAGTGAGAACGGGACACCGCAGTATTTT